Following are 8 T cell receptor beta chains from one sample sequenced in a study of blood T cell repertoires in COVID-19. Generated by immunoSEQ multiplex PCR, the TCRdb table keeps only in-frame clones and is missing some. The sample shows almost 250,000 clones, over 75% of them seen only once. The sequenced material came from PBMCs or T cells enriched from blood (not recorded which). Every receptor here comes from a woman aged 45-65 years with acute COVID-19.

The CDR3, as DNA: TGTGCCAGCAGTTCAGCCCTAAATCAGCCCCAGCATTTT. This codes for CASSSALNQPQHF. The chain links TRBV12-3 or TRBV12-4 to TRBJ1-5; D remains ambiguous. V was clipped by 4 bases and J by 4 bases, with 8 bases between them. The CDR3 spans 13 residues.

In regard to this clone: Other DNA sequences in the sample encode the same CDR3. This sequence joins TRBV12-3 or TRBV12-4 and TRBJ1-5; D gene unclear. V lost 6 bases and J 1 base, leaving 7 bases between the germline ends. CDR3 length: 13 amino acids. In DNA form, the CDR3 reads TGTGCCAGCAGCCCCCTGAGCAATCAGCCCCAGCATTTT. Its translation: CASSPLSNQPQHF.

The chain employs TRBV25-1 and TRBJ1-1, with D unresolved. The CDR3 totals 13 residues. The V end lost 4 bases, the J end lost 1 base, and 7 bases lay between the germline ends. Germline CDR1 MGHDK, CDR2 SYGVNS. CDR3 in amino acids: CASSGEGNTEAFF. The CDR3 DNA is TGTGCCAGCAGTGGAGAGGGGAACACTGAAGCTTTCTTT.

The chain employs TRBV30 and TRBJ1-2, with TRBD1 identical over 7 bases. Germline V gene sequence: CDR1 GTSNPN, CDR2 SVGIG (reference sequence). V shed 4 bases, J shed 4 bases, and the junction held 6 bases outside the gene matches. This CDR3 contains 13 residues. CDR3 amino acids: CAWMGQSFYGYTF. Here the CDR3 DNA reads TGTGCCTGGATGGGACAGTCCTTCTATGGCTACACCTTC.

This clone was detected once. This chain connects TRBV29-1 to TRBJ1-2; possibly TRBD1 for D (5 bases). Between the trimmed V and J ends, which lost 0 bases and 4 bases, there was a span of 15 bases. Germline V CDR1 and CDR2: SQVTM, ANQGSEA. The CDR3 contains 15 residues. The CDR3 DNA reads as TGCAGCGTTGAAGATGGTCGACAGTACCCCTATGGCTACACCTTC. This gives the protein CSVEDGRQYPYGYTF.

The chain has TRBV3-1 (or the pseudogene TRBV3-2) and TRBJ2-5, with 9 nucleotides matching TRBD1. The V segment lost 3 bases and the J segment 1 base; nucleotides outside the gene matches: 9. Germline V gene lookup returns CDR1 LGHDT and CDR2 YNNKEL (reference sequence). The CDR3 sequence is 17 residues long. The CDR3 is CASSQTTGTGSQETQYF. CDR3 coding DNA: TGTGCCAGCAGCCAGACCACCGGGACAGGGTCCCAAGAGACCCAGTACTTC.

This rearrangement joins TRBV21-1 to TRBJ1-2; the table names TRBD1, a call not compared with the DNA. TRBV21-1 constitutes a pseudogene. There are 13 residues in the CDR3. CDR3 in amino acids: CASSDRGNYGYTF. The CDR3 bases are TGTGCCAGCAGCGACAGGGGGAACTATGGCTACACCTTC.

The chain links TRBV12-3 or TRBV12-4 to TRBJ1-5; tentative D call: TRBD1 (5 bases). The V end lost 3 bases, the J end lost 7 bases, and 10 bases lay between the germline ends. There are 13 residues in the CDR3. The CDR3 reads CASSFGGGQPQHF. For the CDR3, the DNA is TGTGCCAGCAGTTTTGGGGGAGGACAGCCCCAGCATTTT.